This T cell receptor (beta chain) emerged from a study of blood T cell repertoires in COVID-19. Study-wide background: PBMCs, B-cell-depleted T cells, or T cells were the source of the cDNA or gDNA that made up the material.

How the authors handled the data: Nucleated cell counts were estimated from reference gene primer amplification. Some clones are missing from TCRdb's copy, which holds only in-frame ones; the method was immunoSEQ multiplex PCR. V, J and clone size reflect that table, while D and trimming were determined from the DNA. Of some 280,000 clones listed, about 88% are singletons. The sequencing input was peripheral blood. This TCR was recovered from a woman aged 60-75 years with acute or convalescent COVID-19.

The CDR3 DNA reads TGTGCCAGCAGCGACGGGATGCACTCTGGGGCCAACGTCCTGACTTTC. It specifies CASSDGMHSGANVLTF. The chain links TRBV6-6 to TRBJ2-6; D is perhaps TRBD2 (5 bases). Germline CDR1 and CDR2: MNHNY and SVGAGI (reference sequence). The CDR3 contains 16 residues. V lost 6 bases and J 0 bases, leaving 12 bases between the germline ends.